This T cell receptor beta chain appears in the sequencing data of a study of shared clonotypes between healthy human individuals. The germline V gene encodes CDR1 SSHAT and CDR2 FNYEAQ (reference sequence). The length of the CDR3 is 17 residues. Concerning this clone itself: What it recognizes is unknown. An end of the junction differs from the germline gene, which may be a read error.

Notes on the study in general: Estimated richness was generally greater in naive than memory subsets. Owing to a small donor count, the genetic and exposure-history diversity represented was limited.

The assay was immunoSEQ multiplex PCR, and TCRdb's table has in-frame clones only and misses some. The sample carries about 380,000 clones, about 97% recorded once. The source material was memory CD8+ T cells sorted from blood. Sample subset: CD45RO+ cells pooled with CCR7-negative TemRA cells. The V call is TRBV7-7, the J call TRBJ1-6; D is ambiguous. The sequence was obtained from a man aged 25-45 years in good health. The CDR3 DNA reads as TGTGCTAGCAGCTTTATACTGGGGAGCTCCTATAATTCACCCCTCCACTTT. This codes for CASSFILGSSYNSPLHF.